These 9 T cell receptor beta chains were sequenced from one sample in a study of blood T cell repertoires in COVID-19. Clones were read by immunoSEQ multiplex PCR, and TCRdb kept only the in-frame ones, dropping some. This sample carries about 110,000 clones, 82% of them seen once, and the ten largest clones take 16%. Specimen: peripheral blood. Every receptor here comes from a woman aged 55-70 years with acute or convalescent COVID-19.

The V and J genes are TRBV6-2 or TRBV6-3 and TRBJ2-3; the match to TRBD2 covers 7 bases. V shed 5 bases, J shed 6 bases, and the junction held 17 bases outside the gene matches. The CDR3 spans 17 residues. The germline V gene has CDR1 MNHEY and CDR2 SVGEGT. CDR3 loop: CASSPRESGVTSDTQYF. CDR3 nucleotide sequence: TGTGCCAGCAGTCCCCGTGAGAGCGGGGTGACATCTGATACGCAGTATTTT.

This sequence joins TRBV5-6 and TRBJ2-7; a possible D gene is TRBD1 (5 bases). The CDR3 totals 14 residues. V was clipped by 0 bases and J by 3 bases, with 10 bases between them. Per the germline V gene, CDR1 is SGHDT and CDR2 is YYEEEE. CDR3 in amino acids: CASSLGQLYYEQYF. DNA for the CDR3: TGTGCCAGCAGCTTGGGACAGCTCTACTACGAGCAGTACTTC.

In regard to this clone: Other DNA sequences of this sample code for an identical CDR3. The chain uses TRBV2 and TRBJ2-5; 7 bases map to TRBD2. The V gene end was trimmed by 3 bases and the J gene end by 5 bases; junction bases not matched to a gene: 0. The CDR3 runs to 12 residues. Germline V gene sequence: CDR1 SNHLY, CDR2 FYNNEI. The CDR3 sequence is CASSEGGETQYF. In DNA form, the CDR3 reads TGTGCCAGCAGTGAGGGAGGGGAGACCCAGTACTTC.

This clone was seen once. The chain uses TRBV5-6 and TRBJ1-1; tentative D call: TRBD1 (5 bases). V gave up 4 bases and J gave up 3 bases, with 7 bases separating them. This CDR3 has 12 residues. Germline CDR1 reads SGHDT; CDR2 reads YYEEEE. As DNA, the CDR3 is TGTGCCAGCAGCGTCAGGGACACTGAAGCTTTCTTT. Amino acids: CASSVRDTEAFF.

V is TRBV15 and J is TRBJ2-1; TRBD1 matches 7 bases. The junction had 12 bases not matched to a gene; V was cut back by 0 bases and J by 4 bases. This CDR3 spans 18 amino acids. Germline V CDR1 and CDR2: LNHNV, YYDKDF (reference sequence). Here the CDR3 reads CATSRDPRQTGVYNEQFF. The DNA of the CDR3 is TGTGCCACCAGCAGAGACCCCCGGCAAACAGGGGTATACAATGAGCAGTTCTTC.

This clone was detected a few times. V and J are TRBV18 and TRBJ2-5; the match to TRBD1 covers 9 bases. This CDR3 is 14 amino acids long. The germline CDR1 and CDR2 sequences are KGHSH and LQKENI. V lost 6 bases and J lost 4; bases outside the gene matches: 6. The CDR3 coding sequence is TGTGCCAGCTCCCCGGGACAGGGAAGAGAGACCCAGTACTTC. Encoded protein: CASSPGQGRETQYF.

This clone was recorded a few times. The chain combines TRBV9 with TRBJ2-7; 9 bases match TRBD1. The CDR3 has 14 amino acids. Germline V gene data show CDR1 as SGDLS and CDR2 as YYNGEE. V trimming: 3 bases; J trimming: 6 bases; junction bases outside the gene matches: 7. The CDR3 bases are TGTGCCAGCAGCGCCGGGACAGGGATTTTCGAGCAGTACTTC. Translation gives CASSAGTGIFEQYF.

Many counts were recorded for this clone. This chain links TRBV4-2 with TRBJ2-3, with 10 bases lining up with TRBD2. Germline loops: CDR1 LGHNA, CDR2 YNFKEQ. The length of the CDR3 is 18 residues. J gave up 0 bases and V 2 bases, and 8 bases lay outside the gene matches. The CDR3 is CASSQQLAGGGSTDTQYF. The CDR3 DNA reads TGTGCCAGCAGCCAACAATTAGCGGGGGGAGGAAGCACAGATACGCAGTATTTT.

This CDR3 reads CAWGDYGAFF. The CDR3 DNA follows: TGTGCCTGGGGGGACTATGGGGCTTTCTTT. The rearrangement links TRBV30 to TRBJ1-1; maybe TRBD1 (5 bases). CDR1 is GTSNPN and CDR2 is SVGIG in the germline V gene (reference sequence). This CDR3 is 10 amino acids long. With 5 bases removed from V and 11 bases from J, the gap between germline ends came to 12 bases.